This T cell receptor beta chain was identified in a study of tumor-infiltrating lymphocytes in primary liver carcinoma. About the study: Tumor lesions were T1-T3 N0M0 and spanned about 4.2 to 11 cm. Each sample had roughly 3.5 to 8 million productive TCRbeta reads regardless of tissue type.

Study-level findings and limits: Tumor-adjacent and tumor-blood pairs shared a smaller degree of overlap than tumor region pairs.

Germline CDR1 MNHEY, CDR2 SVGEGT. CDR3 length: 16 residues. Germline DNA was also extracted, and blood RNA derived from unsorted whole blood. With respect to this clonotype: Its antigen is still unknown.

Using a constant-region primer together with ProtoScript II reverse transcriptase, TCR beta cDNA was made from 500 ng of total RNA. For TCR beta, libraries were produced by three nested multiplex PCR rounds using slightly modified ARM-PCR. TRBV1-TRBV30 forward primers paired with a C-beta reverse primer were used in the first two PCR rounds, which ran approximately 10 cycles each. TCRdb reanalysed the multiplex PCR reads using MiXCR and keeps one entry per CDR3 protein. The sample consists of approximately 300,000 distinct CDR3 sequences, 60% to 80% of them appearing once. The clonotype was recovered from a man aged 40-50 years with primary liver carcinoma and hepatitis B virus infection. The V call is TRBV6-2 or TRBV6-3, the J call TRBJ2-7; D not resolved. The sequencing input was peripheral blood. The CDR3 nucleotides are TGTACCAACAGTTCCCTATTGATCCAGAGGACCTACGAGCAGTACTTC. Translating it yields CTNSSLLIQRTYEQYF.